These 20 T cell receptor beta chains were all obtained from the same sample, sequenced in a study of blood T cell repertoires in COVID-19. The table came from immunoSEQ multiplex PCR; TCRdb's copy has only in-frame clones and leaves some out. Altogether about 200,000 clones are present, around 80% being singletons, with the ten largest covering 4.5% to 7%. What was sequenced was peripheral blood. The receptors here all came from a woman between 65 and 79 years old with acute or convalescent COVID-19.

J is TRBJ2-1 and V is TRBV12-3 or TRBV12-4, with D tentatively TRBD2 (5 bases). V was trimmed by 4 bases and J by 15 bases, leaving 16 bases between them. The CDR3 sequence is 12 residues long. In DNA, the CDR3 is TGTGCCAGCAGTTCGTCCGAGGGCAGGAGGTTCTTC. Translation gives CASSSSEGRRFF.

This rearrangement joins TRBV20-1 to TRBJ1-6; 8 positions match TRBD1. This CDR3 has 16 amino acids. V gave up 3 bases and J gave up 4 bases; unmatched junction bases: 8. Per the germline V gene, CDR1 is DFQATT and CDR2 is SNEGSKA (reference sequence). DNA of the CDR3: TGCAGTGCTAGTCAGGGGGCCCTCCTTTATAATTCACCCCTCCACTTT. The encoded protein is CSASQGALLYNSPLHF.

The chain uses TRBV5-1 and TRBJ1-2; 9 positions agree with TRBD1. The CDR3 totals 14 residues. The V gene's germline CDR1 is SGHRS and CDR2 YFSETQ. The V gene end was trimmed by 6 bases and the J gene end by 3 bases; junction bases not matched to a gene: 6. CDR3 region: CASTWTGEDYGYTF. In DNA form, the CDR3 reads TGCGCCAGCACCTGGACAGGGGAAGACTATGGCTACACCTTC.

The chain couples TRBV2 to TRBJ1-3; D perhaps matches TRBD1 (5 bases). Per the germline V gene, CDR1 is SNHLY and CDR2 is FYNNEI. V was clipped by 2 bases and J by 2 bases, with 7 bases between them. This CDR3 contains 14 residues. This chain's CDR3 is CASSEPRAGNTIYF. For the CDR3, the DNA is TGTGCCAGCAGTGAACCCAGGGCTGGAAACACCATATATTTT. Using reference TRBV2 and TRBJ1-3 for the parts outside the CDR3, the full variable domain is EPEVTQTPSHQVTQMGQEVILRCVPISNHLYFYWYRQILGQKVEFLVSFYNNEISEKSEIFDDQFSVERPDGSNFTLKIRSTKLEDSAMYFCASSEPRAGNTIYFGEGSWLTVV.

This clone occurred a few times. V gene TRBV27 combines with J gene TRBJ1-4, with D maybe TRBD1 (5 bases). The CDR3 loop spans 18 amino acids. Trimming shortened V by 8 bases and J by 0 bases, and 22 bases separated the two germline ends. Germline CDR1 is MNHEY and CDR2 is SMNVEV (reference sequence). CDR3 sequence reads: CASRYQGGRFATNEKLFF. In DNA form, the CDR3 reads TGTGCCAGCCGCTACCAGGGAGGGAGGTTTGCAACTAATGAAAAACTGTTTTTT. Full variable domain (rest looked up from reference TRBV27 and TRBJ1-4): EAQVTQNPRYLITVTGKKLTVTCSQNMNHEYMSWYRQDPGLGLRQIYYSMNVEVTDKGDVPEGYKVSRKEKRNFPLILESPSPNQTSLYFCASRYQGGRFATNEKLFFGSGTQLSVL.

This chain uses TRBV24-1 with TRBJ2-1; D perhaps matches TRBD1 (6 bases). Trimming took 4 bases from V and 10 from J, leaving 13 bases between them. The CDR3 has 13 residues. Germline V gene lookup returns CDR1 KGHDR and CDR2 SFDVKD. In nucleotides, the CDR3 is TGTGCCACCAGTGAGGGGACACCTTCCGAGCAGTTCTTC. It yields the protein CATSEGTPSEQFF.

V is TRBV29-1 and J is TRBJ2-1, with D perhaps matching TRBD1 (7 bases). V was cut by 2 bases and J by 8 bases, with 10 bases left in between. The germline gives CDR1 SQVTM, CDR2 ANQGSEA. This CDR3 region has 12 residues. CDR3 in amino acids: CSVESRGDEQFF. The DNA for the CDR3 is TGCAGCGTTGAAAGCAGGGGGGATGAGCAGTTCTTC.

This clone was observed a handful of times. The gene calls are TRBV18 and TRBJ1-5; D is ambiguous. The CDR3 consists of 15 residues. Germline V lookup: CDR1 KGHSH, CDR2 LQKENI. Trimming removed 6 bases from V and 3 bases from J, with 15 bases in between. This CDR3 is CASSRNGQSNQPQHF. As DNA, the CDR3 is TGTGCCAGCTCGCGCAATGGGCAGTCCAATCAGCCCCAGCATTTT.

This chain uses TRBV29-1 with TRBJ2-1; D may be TRBD2 (6 bases). Between the trimmed V and J ends, which lost 7 bases and 9 bases, there was a span of 13 bases. The CDR3 loop spans 11 amino acids. CDR1 is SQVTM, CDR2 ANQGSEA, per germline. Written as DNA, the CDR3 is TGCAGCGGGGGGGAGTTAGCTGAGCAGTTCTTC. Translated, it gives CSGGELAEQFF.

CDR3 protein: CASSFTGNYGYTF. The CDR3 bases are TGCGCCAGCAGCTTCACGGGAAACTATGGCTACACCTTC. This chain links TRBV5-1 with TRBJ1-2; D remains ambiguous. Germline V lookup: CDR1 SGHRS, CDR2 YFSETQ. Trimming removed 2 bases from V and 2 bases from J, with 7 bases in between. The CDR3 is 13 amino acids.

The chain combines TRBV2 with TRBJ2-3; D possibly corresponds to TRBD2 (5 bases). Germline CDR1 SNHLY, CDR2 FYNNEI. V shed 7 bases and J shed 5 bases, with 16 bases lying between them. The CDR3 spans 14 residues. The CDR3 coding sequence is TGTGCCAGCATACCGGGAAGGAGCGGAGATACGCAGTATTTT. Encoded protein: CASIPGRSGDTQYF.

This clone has a single count. The chain recombines TRBV12-3 or TRBV12-4 with TRBJ2-1; the match to TRBD2 covers 8 bases. J was trimmed by 8 bases and V by 3 bases; bases with no gene match: 3. The CDR3 has 13 amino acids. CDR3 amino acids: CASSLLAGHEQFF. The DNA for the CDR3 is TGTGCCAGCAGTTTGCTAGCGGGCCATGAGCAGTTCTTC.

The CDR3 reads CASKGVSETQYF. The CDR3 DNA reads TGTGCCAGCAAAGGGGTTTCGGAGACCCAGTACTTC. V and J are TRBV5-5 and TRBJ2-5; a possible D gene is TRBD1 (5 bases). Germline CDR1 is SGHKS and CDR2 is YYEKEE (reference sequence). V lost 6 bases and J 5 bases, leaving 11 bases between the germline ends. The CDR3 loop spans 12 amino acids.

The count of this clone is one. The chain combines TRBV28 with TRBJ2-7, with 9 nucleotides matching TRBD2. Trimming cost V 2 bases and J 6 bases; bases outside gene matches: 5. The CDR3 is made up of 14 amino acids. CDR1 MDHEN and CDR2 SYDVKM come from the germline V gene. The CDR3 sequence is CASSLPGLALEQYF. The CDR3 DNA follows: TGTGCCAGCAGTTTACCGGGACTAGCACTCGAGCAGTACTTC.

This chain uses TRBV2 with TRBJ2-7, with 7 bases that match TRBD2. The V gene end was trimmed by 1 base and the J gene end by 5 bases; junction bases not matched to a gene: 11. The length of the CDR3 is 16 residues. Germline CDR1 reads SNHLY; CDR2 reads FYNNEI. The CDR3 sequence: CASSEGWGRAAHEQYF. In nucleotides, the CDR3 is TGTGCCAGCAGTGAAGGGTGGGGGAGGGCCGCCCACGAGCAGTACTTC.

The chain is built from TRBV5-1 and TRBJ1-4, with TRBD1 matching 8 bases. J lost 5 bases, V lost 4 bases, and 4 bases had no gene match. The CDR3 runs to 14 residues. Germline V CDR1 and CDR2: SGHRS, YFSETQ. Written as DNA, the CDR3 is TGCGCCAGCAGCGCGACAGGGGAAAATGAAAAACTGTTTTTT. Translating it yields CASSATGENEKLFF.

The chain joins TRBV28 to TRBJ2-2; tentatively, D is TRBD1 (5 bases). CDR3 length: 15 amino acids. Germline lookup yields CDR1 MDHEN and CDR2 SYDVKM. Trimming cost V 5 bases and J 6 bases, with 16 bases left between them. CDR3 sequence: CASSLRISGSGELFF. The CDR3 DNA reads TGTGCCAGCAGTCTACGGATATCAGGGTCCGGGGAGCTGTTTTTT.

V and J are TRBV27 and TRBJ1-2; a possible D gene is TRBD1 (5 bases). Trimming shortened V by 5 bases and J by 5 bases, and 9 bases separated the two germline ends. The germline CDR1 and CDR2 sequences are MNHEY and SMNVEV (reference sequence). The CDR3 spans 12 residues. CDR3 nucleotide sequence: TGTGCCAGCAGTCGGCAGGGTTATGGCTACACCTTC. Its translation is CASSRQGYGYTF.

The chain recombines TRBV6-2 or TRBV6-3 with TRBJ2-3; TRBD1 is a possible D gene (5 bases). Germline assignment: CDR1 MNHEY and CDR2 SVGEGT. V was clipped by 4 bases and J by 11 bases, with 16 bases between them. The CDR3 extends over 13 amino acids. CDR3 residues: CASSFDRTLWQYF. The CDR3 DNA is TGTGCCAGCAGTTTCGACAGAACCCTATGGCAGTATTTT.

The chain joins TRBV7-9 to TRBJ2-7, with 7 bases that match TRBD1. Germline V CDR1 and CDR2: SEHNR, FQNEAQ (reference sequence). With V trimmed by 1 base and J by 2 bases, 2 bases remained unmatched. There are 14 residues in the CDR3. The CDR3, as DNA: TGTGCCAGCAGCTTAGGGGACAGACCCTACGAGCAGTACTTC. This sequence encodes CASSLGDRPYEQYF.